Listed here are 8 T cell receptor beta chains from one sample, sequenced in a study of cytomegalovirus exposure and HLA in healthy donors (dated by TCRdb to about 2017). The library was built by means of the immunoSEQ multiplex PCR assay. A mixture of 60 forward primers for TCR Vbeta segments and 13 reverse primers for TCR Jbeta segments was used in the multiplex PCR. TCRdb provides this immuneACCESS table in a form limited to in-frame rearrangements. Some clones are lacking; in checked studies, under half of them reflect an unresolved V gene, and why the rest are absent is not known. The sample has roughly 120,000 clones on record, about 80% of them singletons. The ten largest clonotypes hold about 32% of the sample. Material: PBMCs. The receptors here all came from a man in his fifties or sixties in good health and CMV-seropositive.

This clone appeared once. The V and J genes are TRBV6-5 and TRBJ2-7; 7 positions agree with TRBD2. Germline loops: CDR1 MNHEY, CDR2 SVGAGI. The CDR3 extends over 15 amino acids. The junction had 11 bases not matched to a gene; V was cut back by 6 bases and J by 3 bases. CDR3 region: CASSKLATSRYEQYF. The CDR3 DNA sequence: TGTGCCAGCAGCAAACTCGCGACTAGCCGCTACGAGCAGTACTTC.

V usage is TRBV7-9 and J usage is TRBJ2-7; D might be TRBD2 (5 bases). CDR1 is SEHNR, CDR2 FQNEAQ, per germline (reference sequence). Trimming removed 0 bases from V and 9 bases from J, with 15 bases in between. The CDR3 totals 14 residues. CDR3 region: CASSLASPAAGQYF. CDR3 coding DNA: TGTGCCAGCAGCTTAGCGTCTCCGGCGGCGGGGCAGTACTTC.

On this clone: One end of the junction does not line up with germline, which may come from a read error. The chain combines TRBV7-3 with TRBJ2-6, with D tentatively TRBD1 (5 bases). This CDR3 contains 13 residues. Per germline, CDR1 SGHTA and CDR2 FQGTGA. CDR3 residues: CASSQEGANGLTF. In DNA, the CDR3 is TGTGCCAGCAGTCAAGAAGGGGCCAACGGCCTGACTTTC.

The V call is TRBV5-4, the J call TRBJ2-1; 10 positions match TRBD2. Germline-derived CDR1 and CDR2 are SGHNT and YYREEE (reference sequence). CDR3 length equals 17 residues. V gave up 5 bases and J gave up 0 bases; unmatched junction bases: 8. The chain's CDR3 is CASRRKLAGSSYNEQFF. CDR3 nucleotide sequence: TGTGCCAGCAGACGAAAACTAGCGGGGAGCTCCTACAATGAGCAGTTCTTC.

The chain couples TRBV5-1 to TRBJ2-7, with TRBD2 matching 10 bases. Trimming removed 4 bases from V and 5 bases from J; junction bases left unmatched: 6. The CDR3 length is 14 residues. Germline CDR1 is SGHRS and CDR2 is YFSETQ. As DNA, the CDR3 is TGCGCCAGCAGCAGTCCCGGGACTAGCGACGAGCAGTACTTC. It specifies CASSSPGTSDEQYF.

The chain employs TRBV15 and TRBJ2-2, with a weak D call TRBD1 (5 bases). V lost 1 base to trimming and J lost 5 bases, with 11 bases between them. The CDR3 has 15 residues. CDR1 and CDR2 (germline): LNHNV, YYDKDF (reference sequence). CDR3 DNA: TGTGCCACCAGCAGAGCGGGCAGGGAAACCGGGGAGCTGTTTTTT. Translating gives CATSRAGRETGELFF.

The rearrangement links TRBV5-1 to TRBJ2-3; 12 bases line up with TRBD2. This CDR3 is built from 15 residues. Germline lookup yields CDR1 SGHRS and CDR2 YFSETQ. J lost 5 bases, V lost 4 bases, and 5 bases had no gene match. The CDR3 reads CASSALAGGRDTQYF. The CDR3 region has the DNA TGCGCCAGCAGCGCACTAGCGGGAGGAAGAGATACGCAGTATTTT.

The V and J genes are TRBV28 and TRBJ1-5, with 9 nucleotides matching TRBD1. The V gene's germline CDR1 is MDHEN and CDR2 SYDVKM. Trimming at V came to 5 bases and at J to 5 bases, leaving 7 bases not matched to a gene. The length of the CDR3 is 15 residues. The DNA of the CDR3 is TGTGCCAGCAGTCCACAGGGGGCGCTGGATCAGCCCCAGCATTTT. It specifies CASSPQGALDQPQHF.